What follows is one T cell receptor beta chain and its context. Its antigen is not known. The CDR3 covers 11 residues. Germline lookup yields CDR1 ENHRY and CDR2 SYGVKD. This sample was included in a study of cytomegalovirus exposure and HLA in healthy donors. Study-wide findings and caveats: Information on immune exposure was restricted to one variable (CMV serostatus). According to an earlier analysis, most TCR beta V segments yielded productive rearrangements about 87% or about 30% of the time.

The study ran its PCR with 60 Vbeta and 13 Jbeta primers. The repertoire was sequenced with immunoSEQ multiplex PCR; TCRdb's copy has only in-frame clones and lacks some. This sample carries approximately 150,000 clones, with about 2.2% going to the ten biggest clones. This chain connects TRBV10-3 to TRBJ2-5; D remains unclear. With the DNA end fitting TRBJ2-7 better, the J assignment may be wrong. This receptor was obtained from a woman under 30 in good health and CMV-seronegative. The sequenced sample was PBMCs. The CDR3 DNA reads TGTGCCATCAGTGAAACCTACGAGCAGTACTTC. Its protein is CAISETYEQYF.